This T cell receptor beta chain was obtained from a study of shared clonotypes between healthy human individuals. Assay: immunoSEQ multiplex PCR; the TCRdb copy retains only in-frame clones and omits some. The sample has around 700,000 clones; 60% to 80% are singletons. Per germline, CDR1 LNHDA and CDR2 SQIVND (reference sequence). The CDR3 loop spans 13 amino acids. Trimming left V 2 bases short and J 8 bases short, with 7 bases between. V and J are TRBV19 and TRBJ1-6, with D unclear. Sequencing input: memory CD4+ T cells sorted from blood. Noted subset: CD45RA-negative fraction. The receptor's source is a woman aged 25 to 39 in good health. In DNA, the CDR3 is TGTGCCAGTAGTATAACGAAGGATTCACCCCTCCACTTT. Its translation is CASSITKDSPLHF.